A selection of T cell receptor beta chains follows, all from one sample in a study of post-analysis software for immune sequencing data. A single record per CDR3 protein comes from TCRdb applying MiXCR to the PCR reads. The sample comprises hundreds of thousands of distinct CDR3 sequences, around 40% of which are singletons, and 1.5% to 2% rests with the top ten. The sequenced sample consisted of blood. These TCRs come from a girl aged 10-17 years with multiple sclerosis. Both conserved end residues are part of each CDR3. The order of the fields is J gene, D gene, V gene, clone size, CDR3 DNA, CDR3 protein. The D gene is left open where the match is weak. A clone size is listed for some rows: how often the clone was seen (once, few, many), or a class if it is expanded.

j_gene: TRBJ1-1; d_gene: .; v_gene: TRBV29-1; abundance: once; CDR3nt: TGCAGCGTTGTCGGGGCGGGGATAACTGAAGCTTTCTTT; CDR3aa: CSVVGAGITEAFF
j_gene: TRBJ2-5; d_gene: .; v_gene: TRBV12-3/TRBV12-4; abundance: many; CDR3nt: TGTGCCAGCAGCTTTGCTTACCAAGAGACCCAGTACTTC; CDR3aa: CASSFAYQETQYF
j_gene: TRBJ2-7; d_gene: TRBD2; v_gene: TRBV5-1; abundance: few; CDR3nt: TGCGCCAGCAGCACGGGGGGTGTGAGGAACTACGAGCAGTACTTC; CDR3aa: CASSTGGVRNYEQYF
j_gene: TRBJ2-7; d_gene: TRBD1; v_gene: TRBV2; abundance: .; CDR3nt: TGTGCCAGCAGTCACCGGACAGGGCCTTCTTACGAGCAGTACTTC; CDR3aa: CASSHRTGPSYEQYF
j_gene: TRBJ2-1; d_gene: TRBD2; v_gene: TRBV4-1; abundance: few; CDR3nt: TGCGCCAGCAGCCAAGTGACTAGCGGGAGGAGAGATGAGCAGTTCTTC; CDR3aa: CASSQVTSGRRDEQFF
j_gene: TRBJ2-3; d_gene: TRBD1; v_gene: TRBV12-3/TRBV12-4; abundance: .; CDR3nt: TGTGCCAGCAGTTTGAACAGGGGAAGGGCAGATACGCAGTATTTT; CDR3aa: CASSLNRGRADTQYF
j_gene: TRBJ1-6; d_gene: .; v_gene: TRBV7-2; abundance: once; CDR3nt: TGTGCCAGCAGCTTTGGGTATTCACCCCTCCACTTT; CDR3aa: CASSFGYSPLHF
j_gene: TRBJ1-5; d_gene: .; v_gene: TRBV4-2; abundance: once; CDR3nt: TGTGCCAGCAGCCAAGGATATGGGGATCGTCAGCCCCAGCATTTT; CDR3aa: CASSQGYGDRQPQHF
j_gene: TRBJ2-5; d_gene: TRBD1; v_gene: TRBV29-1; abundance: few; CDR3nt: TGCAGCGTTGAAGTAGTCGGCAGGGGGGAGACCCAGTACTTC; CDR3aa: CSVEVVGRGETQYF
j_gene: TRBJ2-7; d_gene: TRBD1; v_gene: TRBV5-6; abundance: .; CDR3nt: TGTGCCAGCAGCGACACGGACAGGGTCTTCGAGCAGTACTTC; CDR3aa: CASSDTDRVFEQYF
j_gene: TRBJ2-7; d_gene: TRBD1; v_gene: TRBV12-3/TRBV12-4; abundance: .; CDR3nt: TGTGCCAGCAGTCCCTACAGGGGTCCCTTCTACGAGCAGTACTTC; CDR3aa: CASSPYRGPFYEQYF
j_gene: TRBJ2-7; d_gene: TRBD1; v_gene: TRBV6-5; abundance: .; CDR3nt: TGTGCCAGCAGTTACGGTGGACAGGGCTCCTACGAGCAGTACTTC; CDR3aa: CASSYGGQGSYEQYF
j_gene: TRBJ2-7; d_gene: .; v_gene: TRBV29-1; abundance: few; CDR3nt: TGCAGCGTTGACGATCGGACAGTAAGCTCCTACGAGCAGTACTTC; CDR3aa: CSVDDRTVSSYEQYF
j_gene: TRBJ2-5; d_gene: TRBD1; v_gene: TRBV12-3/TRBV12-4; abundance: many; CDR3nt: TGCGCCAGCAGCTCCGGGACAGAAGAGACCCAGTACTTC; CDR3aa: CASSSGTEETQYF
j_gene: TRBJ2-1; d_gene: .; v_gene: TRBV7-2; abundance: few; CDR3nt: TGTGCCAGCAGCTTCCAGGGGCGCGACAATGAGCAGTTCTTC; CDR3aa: CASSFQGRDNEQFF
j_gene: TRBJ2-7; d_gene: TRBD1; v_gene: TRBV5-4; abundance: few; CDR3nt: TGTGCCAGCAGCCAGATTAGGGGACAGGCCTACGAGCAGTACTTC; CDR3aa: CASSQIRGQAYEQYF
j_gene: TRBJ2-7; d_gene: TRBD1; v_gene: TRBV7-9; abundance: once; CDR3nt: TGTGCCAACAGCTTTAGGGAACAGGGGAATTACGAGCAGTACTTC; CDR3aa: CANSFREQGNYEQYF
j_gene: TRBJ1-5; d_gene: .; v_gene: TRBV5-1; abundance: .; CDR3nt: TGCGCCAGCAGCGTCGATGGGGGCCAGCCCCAGCATTTT; CDR3aa: CASSVDGGQPQHF
j_gene: TRBJ1-2; d_gene: .; v_gene: TRBV6-5; abundance: .; CDR3nt: TGTGCCAGCAGTTACAACGGGCAGGGAAGGTTCCCTAACTATGGCTACACCTTC; CDR3aa: CASSYNGQGRFPNYGYTF
j_gene: TRBJ2-5; d_gene: .; v_gene: TRBV6-5; abundance: few; CDR3nt: TGTGCCAGCAGAACGGGAGAAGAGGGGACCCAGTACTTC; CDR3aa: CASRTGEEGTQYF
j_gene: TRBJ2-7; d_gene: .; v_gene: TRBV28; abundance: .; CDR3nt: TGTGCCAGCGCTAGGGGGATTGGCGAGCAGTACTTC; CDR3aa: CASARGIGEQYF
j_gene: TRBJ1-1; d_gene: TRBD1; v_gene: TRBV20-1; abundance: few; CDR3nt: TGCAGTGCAAAAACAGGGGCGGGAGCTTTCTTT; CDR3aa: CSAKTGAGAFF
j_gene: TRBJ1-2; d_gene: .; v_gene: TRBV6-5; abundance: .; CDR3nt: TGTGCCGGCAGTTACCGCGACCGCCAAGGTTATCATGGCTACACCTTC; CDR3aa: CAGSYRDRQGYHGYTF
j_gene: TRBJ1-1; d_gene: TRBD1; v_gene: TRBV6-5; abundance: .; CDR3nt: TGTGCCAGCAGTCCACCGGGACAGAGTAACACTGAAGCTTTCTTT; CDR3aa: CASSPPGQSNTEAFF
j_gene: TRBJ2-7; d_gene: .; v_gene: TRBV14; abundance: many; CDR3nt: TGTGCCAGCAGCCAAGCGGCCGAGCAGTACTTC; CDR3aa: CASSQAAEQYF
j_gene: TRBJ2-7; d_gene: .; v_gene: TRBV5-5; abundance: few; CDR3nt: TGTGCCAGCAGCTTGGGAACCCTTAACTACGAGCAGTACTTC; CDR3aa: CASSLGTLNYEQYF
j_gene: TRBJ1-2; d_gene: .; v_gene: TRBV6-6; abundance: .; CDR3nt: TGTGCCAGCAGTTACCCTGACAGGCCCTATGGCCACACCTTC; CDR3aa: CASSYPDRPYGHTF
j_gene: TRBJ1-1; d_gene: .; v_gene: TRBV12-3/TRBV12-4; abundance: .; CDR3nt: TGTGCCAGCAGCCAAATTCTTCTGGGCACTGAAGCTTTCTTT; CDR3aa: CASSQILLGTEAFF
j_gene: TRBJ2-1; d_gene: .; v_gene: TRBV2; abundance: .; CDR3nt: TGTGCCAGCAGTAAACTAGAGGGGACCAACAATGAGCAGTTCTTC; CDR3aa: CASSKLEGTNNEQFF
j_gene: TRBJ2-7; d_gene: TRBD2; v_gene: TRBV20-1; abundance: .; CDR3nt: TGCAGTGCCCCTACTCCCCTGGCGGGAGCGGAAGAGCAGTACTTC; CDR3aa: CSAPTPLAGAEEQYF
j_gene: TRBJ2-7; d_gene: TRBD2; v_gene: TRBV10-3; abundance: .; CDR3nt: TGTGCCATCAGTGGACTAGCGGCGCAAAAAGGGGCCTACGAGCAGTACTTC; CDR3aa: CAISGLAAQKGAYEQYF
j_gene: TRBJ2-1; d_gene: TRBD2; v_gene: TRBV12-3/TRBV12-4; abundance: .; CDR3nt: TGTGCCAGCAGGCCTTTAGCGGGTGAGCAGTTCTTC; CDR3aa: CASRPLAGEQFF
j_gene: TRBJ2-3; d_gene: .; v_gene: TRBV7-2; abundance: few; CDR3nt: TGTGCCAGCAGCCCCGAATCTAGCACAGATACGCAGTATTTT; CDR3aa: CASSPESSTDTQYF
j_gene: TRBJ2-1; d_gene: .; v_gene: TRBV28; abundance: .; CDR3nt: TGTGCCAGCATTGGGTGGGGAAATGAGCAGTTCTTC; CDR3aa: CASIGWGNEQFF